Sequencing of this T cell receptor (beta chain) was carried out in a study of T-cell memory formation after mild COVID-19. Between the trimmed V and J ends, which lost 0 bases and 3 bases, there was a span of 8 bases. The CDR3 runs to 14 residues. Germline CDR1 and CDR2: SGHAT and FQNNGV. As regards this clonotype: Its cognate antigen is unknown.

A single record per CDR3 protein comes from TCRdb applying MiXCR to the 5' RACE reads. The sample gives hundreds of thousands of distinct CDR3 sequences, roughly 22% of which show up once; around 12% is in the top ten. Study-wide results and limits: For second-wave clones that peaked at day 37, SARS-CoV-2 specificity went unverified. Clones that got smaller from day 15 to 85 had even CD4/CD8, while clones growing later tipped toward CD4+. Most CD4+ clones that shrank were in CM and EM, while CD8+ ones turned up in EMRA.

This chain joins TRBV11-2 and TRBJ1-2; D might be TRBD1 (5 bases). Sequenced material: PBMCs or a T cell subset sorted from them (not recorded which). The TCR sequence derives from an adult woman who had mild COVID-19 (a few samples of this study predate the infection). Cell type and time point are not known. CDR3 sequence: CASSLDLGDYGYTF. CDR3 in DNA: TGTGCCAGCAGCTTAGATCTGGGGGACTATGGCTACACCTTC.